This T cell receptor beta chain came from a study of technical replicates of blood from a handful of donors. The V gene lost 3 bases and the J gene lost 2 bases, with 9 bases spanning the gap. Germline V lookup: CDR1 MNHEY, CDR2 SMNVEV (reference sequence). CDR3 length: 14 residues. Only in-frame clones appear in the TCRdb table, and some are missing; sequencing was by immunoSEQ multiplex PCR. Among tens of thousands of clones listed, about 90% were seen once. The sequencing sample was made of T cells isolated from PBMCs. This chain joins TRBV27 and TRBJ2-3, with a tentative D call TRBD1 (6 bases). The sequence came from a human donor in good health. The CDR3 DNA is TGTGCCAGCAGTTTTCACAGGGACACAGATACGCAGTATTTT. As protein: CASSFHRDTDTQYF.